The present entry profiles one T cell receptor beta chain with its context. This specimen comes from a study of T cells expressing NK-cell markers. Background on the study: TCR beta repertoires came from sorted CD3+CD56+NKG2C+, CD3+CD56+NKG2C- and CD3+CD56-NKG2C+ T cells.

The CDR3 length is 15 residues. Germline V lookup: CDR1 MNHEY, CDR2 SMNVEV (reference sequence). TCRdb derives one entry per CDR3 protein from the 5' RACE reads, leaving out DNA. The sample is made up of a few hundred thousand distinct CDR3 sequences, and the top ten hold roughly 1.4% of it. V gene TRBV27 combines with J gene TRBJ2-7; no DNA is available, so the TRBD2 call from TCRdb remains unchecked. The receptor's source is a woman in her 50s in good health. The sample taken for sequencing was blood T cells: a sorted CD56 or NKG2C T cell subset, CD4+ or CD8+ T cells, or bulk PBMC T cells (not recorded which). The CDR3 protein is CASSSSGLAGGEQYF.